One and the same sample provided the 7 T cell receptor beta chains below, sequenced in a study of tumor-infiltrating lymphocytes in localized non-small cell lung cancer. Produced via immunoSEQ multiplex PCR; TCRdb's table is partial and in-frame only. The sample shows about 15,000 clones, roughly 72% of them seen only once. Specimen: lung tumor tissue. These receptors were obtained from a human donor with non-small cell lung cancer.

The CDR3 protein is CASSQETSGSPKGFF. The CDR3 DNA reads TGCGCCAGCAGCCAAGAGACTAGCGGGAGCCCTAAGGGGTTCTTC. The V gene is TRBV4-1, the J gene TRBJ2-1, with 12 bases lining up with TRBD2. This CDR3 region has 15 residues. Germline V gene lookup returns CDR1 MGHRA and CDR2 YSYEKL. With V trimmed by 0 bases and J by 15 bases, 9 bases remained unmatched.

The chain has TRBV4-3 and TRBJ2-7; no clear D. Between the trimmed V and J ends, which lost 0 bases and 4 bases, there was a span of 7 bases. This CDR3 has 13 amino acids. Germline lookup yields CDR1 LGHNA and CDR2 YSLEER. The DNA of the CDR3 is TGCGCCAGCAGCCAAGATATTCGGTACGAGCAGTACTTC. The encoded protein is CASSQDIRYEQYF.

The CDR3 DNA sequence: TGTGCCAGCAGCCCACGGGCCGCAAGCTCCTACAATGAGCAGTTCTTC. Its translation is CASSPRAASSYNEQFF. The chain has TRBV13 and TRBJ2-1; D ambiguous. The CDR3 runs to 16 residues. Germline assignment: CDR1 PRHDT and CDR2 FYEKMQ (reference sequence). Trimming stripped 5 bases from V and 0 bases from J, with 14 bases between.

The V call is TRBV5-3, the J call TRBJ2-3; 11 nucleotides match TRBD1. Being an ORF, TRBV5-3 has a function that is uncertain. The J segment lost 4 bases and the V segment lost 4 bases, leaving 5 bases of the junction unmatched. The CDR3 is 15 amino acids. The CDR3 reads CARSQDRGQADTQYF. CDR3 bases: TGTGCCAGAAGCCAGGACAGGGGGCAGGCAGATACGCAGTATTTT.

V usage is TRBV5-1 and J usage is TRBJ2-7; 14 bases fit TRBD2. V shed 4 bases, J shed 5 bases, and the junction held 14 bases outside the gene matches. This CDR3 region has 18 residues. The germline gives CDR1 SGHRS, CDR2 YFSETQ. Here the CDR3 reads CASSPGLAGVRDRNEQYF. DNA for the CDR3: TGCGCCAGCAGCCCGGGACTAGCGGGAGTCCGGGACCGGAACGAGCAGTACTTC.

V and J are TRBV18 and TRBJ2-5, with a weak D call TRBD1 (6 bases). Trimming pared 5 bases from V and 5 bases from J, leaving 12 bases between. The CDR3 contains 13 residues. The germline CDR1 and CDR2 sequences are KGHSH and LQKENI. The CDR3: CASSIPGAETQYF. Here the CDR3 DNA reads TGTGCCAGCTCAATCCCAGGGGCGGAGACCCAGTACTTC.

This clone appeared a few times. V and J are TRBV6-5 and TRBJ1-1, with D perhaps TRBD1 (5 bases). The CDR3 has 16 amino acids. Germline V gene data show CDR1 as MNHEY and CDR2 as SVGAGI. Trimming took off 2 bases at V and 1 base at J, with 14 bases between the two ends. The CDR3 nucleotides read TGTGCCAGCAGTTACGTGATTGGGGGTCGGAACACTGAAGCTTTCTTT. Translation gives CASSYVIGGRNTEAFF.